The T cell receptor (beta chain) described here comes from a study of T cells in tumors after PD-1 blockade. Study as a whole: Excluded were patients with checkpoint blockade, immunosuppressants, or radiotherapy or other anti-cancer therapy within 4 weeks. Daily vismodegib 150 mg continued in a subset of anti-PD-1-treated patients. Mean per tumor sample: 25,000 or so templates (about 550-100,000), 6,000 or so unique clonotypes.

Template: tumor biopsy or peripheral blood genomic DNA, roughly 616-6,500 ng per sample. Generated by immunoSEQ multiplex PCR, the TCRdb table keeps only in-frame clones and is missing some. The table has more than 9,000 clones, 67% seen once. Deletions cut 2 bases from V and 2 bases from J, with 11 bases between. The length of the CDR3 is 15 residues. CDR1 and CDR2 (germline): KGHSH, LQKENI. The rearrangement links TRBV18 to TRBJ2-3, with no clear D. The TCR originated in a human donor with basal cell carcinoma. The specimen was tumor tissue, collected after anti-PD-1 treatment. The CDR3 DNA reads TGTGCCAGCTCACCAGGGCAGGCCGACACAGATACGCAGTATTTT. Residues: CASSPGQADTDTQYF.